The 8 T cell receptor beta chains below come from one sample, sequenced in a study of blood T cell repertoires in COVID-19. The assay was immunoSEQ multiplex PCR, and TCRdb's table has in-frame clones only and misses some. The data contain 25,000 or so clones, roughly 85% of them seen just once; the ten biggest clones take up roughly 8.4%. The sequenced sample was peripheral blood. All receptors derive from a woman aged 45-65 years with active COVID-19.

The chain couples TRBV13 to TRBJ2-1, with D unresolved. V lost 1 base and J 8 bases, leaving 3 bases between the germline ends. Germline CDR1 and CDR2: PRHDT and FYEKMQ (reference sequence). The CDR3 covers 11 residues. The CDR3 coding sequence is TGTGCCAGCAGCTTAGTCGATGAGCAGTTCTTC. It yields the protein CASSLVDEQFF.

The V and J genes are TRBV6-1 and TRBJ1-1; TRBD1 aligns across 7 bases. The CDR3 runs to 16 residues. Germline values: CDR1 MNHNS, CDR2 SASEGT. The V and J ends lost 4 bases and 2 bases, in that order; junction bases with no gene match: 10. For the CDR3, the DNA is TGTGCCAGCAGTGTAGATACCAACAGGGGCAACACTGAAGCTTTCTTT. Protein product: CASSVDTNRGNTEAFF.

This rearrangement joins TRBV18 to TRBJ1-1; D remains unclear. CDR3 length equals 13 residues. Trimming took 3 bases from V and 7 from J, leaving 12 bases between them. Germline values: CDR1 KGHSH, CDR2 LQKENI. In DNA form, the CDR3 reads TGTGCCAGCTCACCCCGAGGAACGGGTGAAGCTTTCTTT. Amino acid sequence: CASSPRGTGEAFF. The entire variable domain, with the rest obtained from reference TRBV18 and TRBJ1-1, is as follows: NAGVMQNPRHLVRRRGQEARLRCSPMKGHSHVYWYRQLPEEGLKFMVYLQKENIIDESGMPKERFSAEFPKEGPSILRIQQVVRGDSAAYFCASSPRGTGEAFFGQGTRLTVV.

The chain combines TRBV28 with TRBJ1-5; 10 nucleotides agree with TRBD1. CDR1 MDHEN and CDR2 SYDVKM come from the germline V gene. The trim removed 7 bases at V and 5 bases at J, leaving 8 bases unmatched. This CDR3 contains 15 residues. The CDR3 protein is CASTHPGTGDQPQHF. Here the CDR3 DNA reads TGTGCCAGCACCCACCCGGGGACAGGGGATCAGCCCCAGCATTTT.

This chain's CDR3 is CASSFSPSYEQYF. CDR3 sequence (DNA): TGTGCCAGCAGTTTCAGTCCTTCCTACGAGCAGTACTTC. This chain links TRBV27 with TRBJ2-7; unclear D gene. CDR1 is MNHEY and CDR2 is SMNVEV in the germline V gene (reference sequence). The germline V and J ends were trimmed by 3 bases and 1 base, with 7 bases remaining between them. The CDR3 spans 13 residues.

The chain carries TRBV2 and TRBJ2-7, with TRBD1 identical over 8 bases. Germline CDR1 and CDR2: SNHLY and FYNNEI. The CDR3 is made up of 12 amino acids. V was clipped by 9 bases and J by 5 bases; unmatched bases: 6. The CDR3 sequence: CARGHRGDEQYF. The CDR3 bases are TGTGCCAGGGGGCACAGGGGGGACGAGCAGTACTTC.

The chain employs TRBV5-4 and TRBJ2-3; unclear D gene. Germline V gives CDR1 SGHNT, CDR2 YYREEE (reference sequence). Deletions cut 7 bases from V and 0 bases from J, with 18 bases between. CDR3 length: 16 residues. The CDR3 DNA reads TGTGCCAGCGCGATGAGCCCTCAACTTAGCACAGATACGCAGTATTTT. It codes for CASAMSPQLSTDTQYF.

This rearrangement joins TRBV19 to TRBJ1-3, with D perhaps TRBD1 (6 bases). In germline, CDR1 is LNHDA, CDR2 SQIVND (reference sequence). There are 17 residues in the CDR3. The ends were cut back, 3 bases at V and 1 base at J, with 16 bases in the middle. The CDR3: CASSILDSGPSGNTIYF. CDR3 bases: TGTGCCAGTAGTATCCTGGACAGCGGTCCATCTGGAAACACCATATATTTT.